What follows are 27 T cell receptor beta chains derived from one specimen sequenced in a study of OX40 agonist ivuxolimab in advanced cancers. Measured with immunoSEQ multiplex PCR; TCRdb has only the in-frame clones, and not every one. The sample lists 42,000 or so clones; about 90% were seen once. The sample consisted of CD4+ or CD8+ T cells sorted from blood, taken in a trial of the OX40 agonist ivuxolimab. The receptors here all came from an adult with an advanced solid tumor such as melanoma, head and neck, liver or kidney cancer.

The chain combines TRBV5-6 with TRBJ1-5, with 7 bases lining up with TRBD1. CDR1 is SGHDT, CDR2 YYEEEE, per germline. The trim removed 1 base at V and 0 bases at J, leaving 13 bases unmatched. This CDR3 comprises 19 residues. Here the CDR3 reads CASSLNTRDRYYSNQPQHF. CDR3 DNA: TGTGCCAGCAGCTTGAATACCCGGGACAGATACTATAGCAATCAGCCCCAGCATTTT.

The chain is built from TRBV4-3 and TRBJ1-5; D is perhaps TRBD1 (5 bases). This CDR3 contains 13 residues. Germline V lookup: CDR1 LGHNA, CDR2 YSLEER. With 0 bases removed from V and 7 bases from J, the gap between germline ends came to 7 bases. The CDR3 reads CASSQDQGQPQHF. The CDR3, as DNA: TGCGCCAGCAGCCAAGATCAGGGCCAGCCCCAGCATTTT.

The J gene is TRBJ2-1, the V gene TRBV9, with TRBD2 matching over 8 bases. The V and J ends lost 4 bases and 9 bases, in that order; junction bases with no gene match: 18. This CDR3 region has 17 residues. The germline gives CDR1 SGDLS, CDR2 YYNGEE. Here the CDR3 reads CASSSHTGGLVTIEQFF. The DNA of the CDR3 is TGTGCCAGCAGCTCCCATACGGGGGGACTAGTAACGATTGAGCAGTTCTTC.

The V and J genes are TRBV5-1 and TRBJ1-1, with D tentatively TRBD1 (6 bases). V gave up 4 bases and J gave up 2 bases, with 9 bases separating them. The CDR3 has 13 residues. Germline V gene lookup returns CDR1 SGHRS and CDR2 YFSETQ. CDR3 loop: CASSVQGNTEAFF. The CDR3 nucleotides read TGCGCCAGCAGCGTACAGGGTAACACTGAAGCTTTCTTT.

This clone was counted between two and nine times. The chain carries TRBV14 and TRBJ1-2; D call uncertain. V lost 4 bases and J lost 2, with 14 bases in between. This CDR3 is 15 amino acids long. Germline V gives CDR1 SGHDN, CDR2 FVKESK. The CDR3 DNA reads as TGTGCCAGCAGCCTCGCTACGGGGTGGAACTATGGCTACACCTTC. This sequence encodes CASSLATGWNYGYTF.

The V call is TRBV7-2, the J call TRBJ2-5; 14 bases map to TRBD2. Looked up from germline, CDR1 is SGHTA and CDR2 is FQGNSA. With 4 bases clipped from V and 7 bases from J, the junction kept 11 bases outside the gene matches. The CDR3 has 17 residues. CDR3 region: CASSSRLAGGAFSTQYF. CDR3 coding DNA: TGTGCCAGCAGCTCCAGACTAGCGGGGGGGGCCTTTTCGACCCAGTACTTC.

The V gene is TRBV6-6, the J gene TRBJ1-2; tentatively, D is TRBD1 (5 bases). The CDR3 length is 13 residues. V was pared by 4 bases and J by 4 bases, with 10 bases between. Germline lookup yields CDR1 MNHNY and CDR2 SVGAGI (reference sequence). CDR3 sequence reads: CASSSGTSYGYTF. The CDR3 region has the DNA TGTGCCAGCAGTTCCGGGACCTCCTATGGCTACACCTTC.

The genes are TRBV9 and TRBJ2-6, with a tentative D call TRBD2 (5 bases). The V gene lost 0 bases and the J gene lost 0 bases, with 7 bases spanning the gap. Germline-derived CDR1 and CDR2 are SGDLS and YYNGEE. The CDR3 is 16 amino acids. The CDR3: CASSVGAGSGANVLTF. In DNA form, the CDR3 reads TGTGCCAGCAGCGTAGGTGCGGGCTCTGGGGCCAACGTCCTGACTTTC.

This chain connects TRBV5-1 to TRBJ1-2; no firm D call. Germline CDR1 reads SGHRS; CDR2 reads YFSETQ. The V and J ends lost 5 bases and 3 bases respectively, with 11 bases between them. The CDR3 spans 13 residues. The CDR3 nucleotides read TGCGCCAGCAGGCCGGACGGAGACTATGGCTACACCTTC. It yields the protein CASRPDGDYGYTF.

The V and J genes are TRBV7-2 and TRBJ1-2; weak D call: TRBD1 (6 bases). The CDR3 contains 15 residues. The germline V gene has CDR1 SGHTA and CDR2 FQGNSA. V lost 4 bases to trimming and J lost 8 bases, with 20 bases between them. DNA of the CDR3: TGTGCCAGCAGCTCCCTAAAAGGAAAAGGGGGGGGCTACACCTTC. As protein: CASSSLKGKGGGYTF. The full variable domain, in which reference TRBV7-2 and TRBJ1-2 provide the parts outside the CDR3, is GAGVSQSPSNKVTEKGKDVELRCDPISGHTALYWYRQSLGQGLEFLIYFQGNSAPDKSGLPSDRFSAERTGGSVSTLTIQRTQQEDSAVYLCASSSLKGKGGGYTFGSGTRLTVV.

V gene TRBV5-4 combines with J gene TRBJ1-1; TRBD1 matches at 8 bases. V trimming: 0 bases; J trimming: 1 base; junction bases outside the gene matches: 2. The length of the CDR3 is 15 residues. Looked up from germline, CDR1 is SGHNT and CDR2 is YYREEE (reference sequence). CDR3 nucleotides: TGTGCCAGCAGCTTGGGACAGGGGTCGAACACTGAAGCTTTCTTT. Translated, it gives CASSLGQGSNTEAFF.

The chain links TRBV25-1 to TRBJ1-6; the D gene is possibly TRBD1 (5 bases). V shed 3 bases and J shed 6 bases, with 12 bases lying between them. In germline, CDR1 is MGHDK, CDR2 SYGVNS. This CDR3 region has 15 residues. DNA for the CDR3: TGTGCCAGCAGTGAGACAGTAAACGTTAATTCACCCCTCCACTTT. Translating it yields CASSETVNVNSPLHF.

V gene TRBV19 combines with J gene TRBJ1-1; D possibly corresponds to TRBD1 (5 bases). Germline assignment: CDR1 LNHDA and CDR2 SQIVND (reference sequence). V lost 7 bases and J lost 4, with 19 bases in between. CDR3 size: 15 residues. The CDR3 spells CASKSGHRGVTEAFF. The CDR3 DNA reads as TGTGCCAGTAAAAGTGGCCACCGAGGGGTCACTGAAGCTTTCTTT.

The chain has TRBV5-5 and TRBJ1-5, with D perhaps matching TRBD1 (5 bases). The CDR3 totals 14 residues. V was pared by 0 bases and J by 3 bases, with 7 bases between. Germline values: CDR1 SGHKS, CDR2 YYEKEE (reference sequence). The CDR3 DNA is TGTGCCAGCAGCTTGGCGGGGGACAATCAGCCCCAGCATTTT. Its translation is CASSLAGDNQPQHF.

The chain couples TRBV11-2 to TRBJ1-5, with D uncertain. V was trimmed by 5 bases and J by 1 base, leaving 6 bases between them. The CDR3 covers 13 residues. The germline V gene has CDR1 SGHAT and CDR2 FQNNGV. The CDR3 protein is CASSPRSNQPQHF. The CDR3 DNA reads TGTGCCAGCAGCCCGAGGAGCAATCAGCCCCAGCATTTT. Drawing the rest from reference TRBV11-2 and TRBJ1-5, the complete variable domain is EAGVAQSPRYKIIEKRQSVAFWCNPISGHATLYWYQQILGQGPKLLIQFQNNGVVDDSQLPKDRFSAERLKGVDSTLKIQPAKLEDSAVYLCASSPRSNQPQHFGDGTRLSIL.

The rearrangement links TRBV27 to TRBJ2-2; D unclear. The CDR3 is made up of 14 amino acids. Trimming removed 9 bases from V and 3 bases from J, with 14 bases in between. The V gene's germline CDR1 is MNHEY and CDR2 SMNVEV (reference sequence). For the CDR3, the DNA is TGTGCCAGGGGTTCAGAGCCGGACACCGGGGAGCTGTTTTTT. Encoded protein: CARGSEPDTGELFF.

This clone showed up just once. V usage is TRBV9 and J usage is TRBJ2-2; D unclear. CDR3 size: 15 residues. Germline V gene data show CDR1 as SGDLS and CDR2 as YYNGEE. The V and J ends lost 4 bases and 3 bases respectively, with 13 bases between them. CDR3 region: CASSRGPFDTGELFF. CDR3 DNA: TGTGCCAGCAGCCGCGGACCATTTGACACCGGGGAGCTGTTTTTT.

This chain links TRBV11-3 with TRBJ2-1, with 8 bases matching TRBD1. Losses at the gene ends were 1 base for V and 1 base for J; bases not matched to a gene: 3. The CDR3 is made up of 16 amino acids. CDR1 and CDR2 (germline): SGHNT, YENEEA. CDR3 sequence reads: CASSLGRDRSYNEQFF. The DNA of the CDR3 is TGTGCCAGCAGCTTAGGCCGGGACAGGTCCTACAATGAGCAGTTCTTC.

The genes are TRBV11-2 and TRBJ1-1; D gene uncertain. CDR3 length equals 13 residues. CDR1 is SGHAT and CDR2 is FQNNGV in the germline V gene. The V end was cut by 0 bases, the J end by 8 bases, with 10 bases between. The CDR3 DNA sequence: TGTGCCAGCAGCTTAGATACCGGGCTAGAAGCTTTCTTT. Translation: CASSLDTGLEAFF.

The chain uses TRBV27 and TRBJ2-7; 9 bases are a match to TRBD2. The germline gives CDR1 MNHEY, CDR2 SMNVEV (reference sequence). The CDR3 spans 15 residues. The ends lost 3 bases at V and 4 bases at J; junction bases unmatched: 7. The CDR3 loop is CASSLGAGGKYEQYF. Here the CDR3 DNA reads TGTGCCAGCAGTTTGGGGGCGGGGGGGAAATACGAGCAGTACTTC.

The V gene is TRBV7-2, the J gene TRBJ2-3; D gene unclear. The CDR3 consists of 17 residues. The ends were cut back, 6 bases at V and 4 bases at J, with 23 bases in the middle. The germline V gene has CDR1 SGHTA and CDR2 FQGNSA. This CDR3 reads CASSPPVGGEIPDTQYF. Written as DNA, the CDR3 is TGTGCCAGCAGTCCCCCAGTTGGCGGAGAGATACCAGATACGCAGTATTTT. The full variable domain, in which reference TRBV7-2 and TRBJ2-3 provide the parts outside the CDR3, is GAGVSQSPSNKVTEKGKDVELRCDPISGHTALYWYRQSLGQGLEFLIYFQGNSAPDKSGLPSDRFSAERTGGSVSTLTIQRTQQEDSAVYLCASSPPVGGEIPDTQYFGPGTRLTVL.

As to this clone: Other DNA sequences in the same sample also yield this CDR3. The rearrangement joins TRBV7-9 to TRBJ1-1; D might be TRBD1 (6 bases). This CDR3 has 14 residues. With 3 bases removed from V and 6 bases from J, the gap between germline ends came to 14 bases. In germline, CDR1 is SEHNR, CDR2 FQNEAQ (reference sequence). For the CDR3, the DNA is TGTGCCAGCAGCTTGGGGGACAACTCCGCTGAAGCTTTCTTT. This encodes CASSLGDNSAEAFF.

V and J are TRBV7-8 and TRBJ2-3, with 10 bases identical to TRBD2. The CDR3 is 15 residues long. Germline values: CDR1 SGHVS, CDR2 FQNEAQ. Unmatched junction bases numbered 4, after V lost 4 bases and J lost 3 bases. The CDR3 DNA reads TGTGCCAGCAGCTCGGGACTAGCGACGACAGATACGCAGTATTTT. As protein: CASSSGLATTDTQYF.

This clone was picked up one time. The rearrangement links TRBV30 to TRBJ1-2; possible D gene TRBD1, 5 bases. The CDR3 extends over 13 amino acids. Germline-derived CDR1 and CDR2 are GTSNPN and SVGIG (reference sequence). V lost 2 bases and J lost 8, with 15 bases in between. In nucleotides, the CDR3 is TGTGCCTGGAGTTTACAGGCGAATTGGGGCTACACCTTC. This gives the protein CAWSLQANWGYTF.

The chain recombines TRBV7-2 with TRBJ1-2; 9 bases match TRBD1. The CDR3 consists of 16 residues. The germline gives CDR1 SGHTA, CDR2 FQGNSA. V was pared by 5 bases and J by 5 bases, with 12 bases of the junction left unmatched. The CDR3 coding sequence is TGTGCCAGCAGCCCCCCCCCGGGACAGGGAAATTATGGCTACACCTTC. It yields the protein CASSPPPGQGNYGYTF.

CDR3 DNA: TGTGCCAGCAGCTTAGAGGGAGGGGGCACAGATACGCAGTATTTT. Translating it yields CASSLEGGGTDTQYF. The chain uses TRBV7-9 and TRBJ2-3, with 7 bases aligning to TRBD2. Per the germline V gene, CDR1 is SEHNR and CDR2 is FQNEAQ (reference sequence). This CDR3 spans 15 amino acids. Germline trimming cut 1 base from V and 1 base from J; bases unmatched to any gene: 2.

This clone appeared a few times. The genes are TRBV5-1 and TRBJ1-1; D gene ambiguous. This CDR3 contains 14 residues. Trimming removed 0 bases from V and 1 base from J, with 7 bases in between. The germline V gene encodes CDR1 SGHRS and CDR2 YFSETQ. The CDR3 region is CASSLVEKNTEAFF. As DNA, the CDR3 is TGCGCCAGCAGCTTGGTCGAAAAGAACACTGAAGCTTTCTTT.